This paragraph reports one T cell receptor beta chain. Its antigen is not known. TCRdb processed the reads anew with MiXCR; each CDR3 protein has one entry. The top ten clones hold roughly 13% of a sample with 370,000 or so distinct CDR3 sequences, 34% of them seen once. This specimen comes from a study of T cell repertoires in cytomegalovirus infection. The overall study: Both a matching HLA type and CMV infection were indicated by public TCR beta signatures.

General study points: HLA-C-restricted, CMV-specific TCR beta clonotypes were dominant ex vivo. Identification of carriers of CMV plus the relevant HLA was performed using cumulative public TCR beta family frequency.

Trimming took off 4 bases at V and 2 bases at J, with 18 bases between the two ends. In germline, CDR1 is MNHNY, CDR2 SVGAGI (reference sequence). The CDR3 is 17 amino acids. Sequences were derived from cultured PBMCs, sampled from culture after CMV antigen stimulation. This sequence originates from a human donor in good health (CMV status not recorded). Some clones in this sample may be carry-over from other donors' samples. The V and J genes are TRBV6-6 and TRBJ1-3; perhaps TRBD1 as D (6 bases). The DNA of the CDR3 is TGTGCCAGCAGTTTCGGCGGAAAGGGGGGGACTGGAAACACCATATATTTT. This translates into CASSFGGKGGTGNTIYF.